Each of the 15 T cell receptor beta chains below was sequenced from the same sample in a study of blood T cell repertoires in COVID-19. The repertoire was sequenced with immunoSEQ multiplex PCR; TCRdb's copy has only in-frame clones and lacks some. The sample has some 290,000 clones; almost 90% are singletons. The sample taken for sequencing was peripheral blood. The receptors come from a woman aged 40 to 50 with COVID-19, enrolled during active disease.

This chain links TRBV10-2 with TRBJ2-2; tentative D call: TRBD2 (6 bases). The germline CDR1 and CDR2 sequences are WSHSY and SAAADI. This CDR3 is built from 17 residues. Trimming stripped 6 bases from V and 1 base from J, with 18 bases between. CDR3: CASRGMRAGGNTGELFF. In nucleotides, the CDR3 is TGCGCCAGCAGAGGAATGCGCGCCGGGGGGAACACCGGGGAGCTGTTTTTT.

This chain links TRBV2 with TRBJ1-5; D is possibly TRBD1 (6 bases). The V end lost 6 bases, the J end lost 8 bases, and 17 bases lay between the germline ends. Germline loops: CDR1 SNHLY, CDR2 FYNNEI. CDR3 length: 14 residues. The CDR3 DNA reads as TGTGCCAGCAGCAGCGACAGGCCTTGGGAGCCCCAGCATTTT. Its protein is CASSSDRPWEPQHF.

This clone was counted once. The chain combines TRBV19 with TRBJ2-4, with 9 bases that match TRBD2. Germline CDR1 reads LNHDA; CDR2 reads SQIVND (reference sequence). The CDR3 length is 18 residues. V was clipped by 8 bases and J by 3 bases; unmatched bases: 17. The CDR3 DNA follows: TGTGCCAGTTTGGGACCCGAAAGGCGGGGGGGCCGCAAAAACATTCAGTACTTC. Protein product: CASLGPERRGGRKNIQYF.

The chain joins TRBV28 to TRBJ2-7; 7 bases map to TRBD1. The V segment lost 10 bases and the J segment 1 base; nucleotides outside the gene matches: 7. Germline CDR1 and CDR2: MDHEN and SYDVKM. This CDR3 comprises 13 residues. The CDR3 sequence is CATDREPSYEQYF. CDR3 DNA sequence: TGTGCCACCGACAGGGAGCCTTCCTACGAGCAGTACTTC.

This clone has a single count. V usage is TRBV30 and J usage is TRBJ2-1; 13 positions agree with TRBD2. This CDR3 contains 18 residues. Germline V CDR1 and CDR2: GTSNPN, SVGIG (reference sequence). V dropped 3 bases and J dropped 4; count of bases not matched to a gene: 12. Written as DNA, the CDR3 is TGTGCCTGGAGCGGGAGGACTAGCGGGGGTACGAGTTACAATGAGCAGTTCTTC. This sequence encodes CAWSGRTSGGTSYNEQFF.

The chain employs TRBV27 and TRBJ2-6; 7 nucleotides align to TRBD1. The CDR3 sequence is 17 residues long. The V segment lost 8 bases and the J segment 0 bases; nucleotides outside the gene matches: 10. From germline, CDR1 is MNHEY and CDR2 SMNVEV (reference sequence). The CDR3 spells CASARDSFFSGANVLTF. DNA of the CDR3: TGTGCCAGCGCACGGGACAGTTTTTTCTCTGGGGCCAACGTCCTGACTTTC. Filled out from reference TRBV27 and TRBJ2-6, the complete variable domain reads EAQVTQNPRYLITVTGKKLTVTCSQNMNHEYMSWYRQDPGLGLRQIYYSMNVEVTDKGDVPEGYKVSRKEKRNFPLILESPSPNQTSLYFCASARDSFFSGANVLTFGAGSRLTVL.

The V gene is TRBV6-5, the J gene TRBJ2-7, with TRBD1 identical over 7 bases. CDR1 MNHEY and CDR2 SVGAGI come from the germline V gene. V was clipped by 6 bases and J by 3 bases; unmatched bases: 5. CDR3 length: 13 amino acids. Here the CDR3 DNA reads TGTGCCAGCAGAGGAGACAGGGACTACGAGCAGTACTTC. This translates into CASRGDRDYEQYF.

This chain joins TRBV7-2 and TRBJ1-4; D is possibly TRBD1 (6 bases). The CDR3 is 14 amino acids. Germline lookup yields CDR1 SGHTA and CDR2 FQGNSA. V lost 2 bases to trimming and J lost 6 bases, with 10 bases between them. Here the CDR3 DNA reads TGTGCCAGCAGCTTATACAGGGCGGATGAAAAACTGTTTTTT. Residues: CASSLYRADEKLFF.

The chain joins TRBV6-2 or TRBV6-3 to TRBJ2-5; 8 positions agree with TRBD2. This CDR3 is built from 15 residues. Germline loops: CDR1 MNHEY, CDR2 SVGEGT. V shed 5 bases and J 4 bases; nucleotides not matched to a gene: 9. CDR3 bases: TGTGCCAGCAGTACGGGGGGGCCAAAGGCAGAGACCCAGTACTTC. It yields the protein CASSTGGPKAETQYF.

The chain has TRBV2 and TRBJ2-5; 7 bases map to TRBD2. There are 13 residues in the CDR3. V lost 7 bases, J lost 1 base, and 3 bases stayed unmatched. Germline V CDR1 and CDR2: SNHLY, FYNNEI. The CDR3 loop reads CASKRDFQETQYF. In nucleotides, the CDR3 is TGTGCCAGCAAGCGGGACTTCCAAGAGACCCAGTACTTC.

This clone was seen more than once but under ten times. V usage is TRBV20-1 and J usage is TRBJ2-1; D unresolved. The CDR3 covers 11 residues. V shed 4 bases and J shed 8 bases, with 9 bases lying between them. Germline CDR1 reads DFQATT; CDR2 reads SNEGSKA (reference sequence). CDR3 loop: CSAILDYEQFF. The CDR3 nucleotides are TGCAGTGCTATCCTAGACTATGAGCAGTTCTTC.

This clone came up a few times. This chain connects TRBV7-9 to TRBJ1-1; D is perhaps TRBD1 (6 bases). The V gene's germline CDR1 is SEHNR and CDR2 FQNEAQ (reference sequence). The V end lost 5 bases, the J end lost 3 bases, and 19 bases lay between the germline ends. This CDR3 spans 16 amino acids. CDR3 region: CASSRNPGHLDTEAFF. CDR3 bases: TGTGCCAGCAGCCGCAACCCGGGACATTTAGACACTGAAGCTTTCTTT.

The V gene is TRBV19, the J gene TRBJ1-4; 9 bases align to TRBD1. J was trimmed by 7 bases and V by 5 bases; bases with no gene match: 8. CDR3 length: 15 residues. Germline loops: CDR1 LNHDA, CDR2 SQIVND (reference sequence). DNA for the CDR3: TGTGCCAGTAGTGCCGGGACAGGGTTCCGTGAAAAACTGTTTTTT. It codes for CASSAGTGFREKLFF.

The chain uses TRBV5-1 and TRBJ1-1; 7 bases agree with TRBD1. Germline-derived CDR1 and CDR2 are SGHRS and YFSETQ. The V and J ends lost 7 bases and 1 base, in that order; junction bases with no gene match: 7. The CDR3 is 14 amino acids. The CDR3 bases are TGCGCCAGCTTGAGGGGGCTGGGGAACACTGAAGCTTTCTTT. It is translated as CASLRGLGNTEAFF.

The rearrangement joins TRBV7-2 to TRBJ2-1; 14 bases align to TRBD2. Germline CDR1 reads SGHTA; CDR2 reads FQGNSA. The junction had 10 bases not matched to a gene; V was cut back by 5 bases and J by 7 bases. The CDR3 loop spans 17 amino acids. The CDR3 nucleotides are TGTGCCAGCAGCCCTTCCGGGACTAGCGGGAGATCGAATGAGCAGTTCTTC. Its protein is CASSPSGTSGRSNEQFF.